A single sample is the source of the 20 T cell receptor beta chains below, sequenced in a study of blood T cell repertoires in COVID-19. TCRdb's copy holds only in-frame clones and misses some; the assay was immunoSEQ multiplex PCR. The sample yields about 240,000 clones, roughly four fifths seen once. What was sequenced was peripheral blood. These receptor sequences come from a woman in her 70s with acute or convalescent COVID-19.

This chain connects TRBV4-3 to TRBJ2-1; the match to TRBD1 covers 8 bases. V lost 1 base, J lost 1 base, and 12 bases stayed unmatched. Germline CDR1 LGHNA, CDR2 YSLEER. The CDR3 runs 19 residues. As DNA, the CDR3 is TGCGCCAGCAGCCAAGCGGCAGGGGGCGAGGTGAGTTCCTACAATGAGCAGTTCTTC. Translation: CASSQAAGGEVSSYNEQFF.

The J gene is TRBJ1-2, the V gene TRBV6-4, with 9 bases matching TRBD1. The V and J ends lost 5 bases and 6 bases, in that order; junction bases with no gene match: 7. Germline V lookup: CDR1 MRHNA, CDR2 SNTAGT. The CDR3 runs to 14 residues. The CDR3 here is CASSIGQGMDGYTF. The CDR3 DNA follows: TGTGCCAGCAGTATCGGACAGGGGATGGATGGCTACACCTTC.

This clone was seen only a few times. The chain uses TRBV24-1 and TRBJ1-1; TRBD1 agrees at 11 bases. This CDR3 is 16 amino acids long. J gave up 3 bases and V 7 bases, and 9 bases lay outside the gene matches. CDR1 and CDR2 (germline): KGHDR, SFDVKD. The DNA of the CDR3 is TGTGCCACCAGCTCCGGACAGGGGGCTGGTCACACTGAAGCTTTCTTT. This gives the protein CATSSGQGAGHTEAFF.

This chain uses TRBV5-1 with TRBJ2-3; 8 nucleotides line up with TRBD2. The CDR3 sequence is 17 residues long. Germline CDR1 reads SGHRS; CDR2 reads YFSETQ. The J segment lost 0 bases and the V segment lost 0 bases, leaving 6 bases of the junction unmatched. Here the CDR3 reads CASSLESAGDSTDTQYF. For the CDR3, the DNA is TGCGCCAGCAGCTTGGAATCAGCGGGGGATAGCACAGATACGCAGTATTTT. Full variable domain (missing parts from reference TRBV5-1 and TRBJ2-3): KAGVTQTPRYLIKTRGQQVTLSCSPISGHRSVSWYQQTPGQGLQFLFEYFSETQRNKGNFPGRFSGRQFSNSRSEMNVSTLELGDSALYLCASSLESAGDSTDTQYFGPGTRLTVL.

This chain joins TRBV30 and TRBJ2-2, with D possibly TRBD1 on 6 matching bases. The germline V gene has CDR1 GTSNPN and CDR2 SVGIG (reference sequence). The CDR3 spans 15 residues. V was cut by 0 bases and J by 4 bases, with 12 bases left in between. Here the CDR3 reads CAWSVMGAGTGELFF. The DNA for the CDR3 is TGTGCCTGGAGTGTAATGGGGGCGGGCACCGGGGAGCTGTTTTTT. Supplemented by reference TRBV30 and TRBJ2-2, the full variable domain reads SQTIHQWPATLVQPVGSPLSLECTVEGTSNPNLYWYRQAAGRGLQLLFYSVGIGQISSEVPQNLSASRPQDRQFILSSKKLLLSDSGFYLCAWSVMGAGTGELFFGEGSRLTVL.

The chain couples TRBV11-2 to TRBJ2-1; TRBD2 aligns across 13 bases. V dropped 6 bases and J dropped 4; count of bases not matched to a gene: 3. Germline values: CDR1 SGHAT, CDR2 FQNNGV. The CDR3 has 15 amino acids. CDR3 sequence reads: CASRLTSGGYNEQFF. The CDR3 region has the DNA TGTGCCAGCAGACTGACTAGCGGGGGGTACAATGAGCAGTTCTTC.

This chain connects TRBV27 to TRBJ1-5; 9 bases are shared with TRBD1. Trimming took 5 bases from V and 0 from J; bases not matched to a gene: 5. Germline CDR1 reads MNHEY; CDR2 reads SMNVEV (reference sequence). The length of the CDR3 is 16 residues. The CDR3 reads CASSEDRGYSNQPQHF. For the CDR3, the DNA is TGTGCCAGCAGTGAGGACAGGGGATATAGCAATCAGCCCCAGCATTTT.

This chain joins TRBV7-9 and TRBJ1-1, with 7 bases that match TRBD1. CDR3 length equals 15 residues. In germline, CDR1 is SEHNR, CDR2 FQNEAQ (reference sequence). The J segment lost 3 bases and the V segment lost 4 bases, leaving 8 bases of the junction unmatched. CDR3 sequence reads: CASSSPNRGHTEAFF. CDR3 in DNA: TGTGCCAGCAGCTCCCCGAACAGGGGCCACACTGAAGCTTTCTTT.

The chain uses TRBV6-5 and TRBJ2-1; 7 bases are shared with TRBD2. Germline CDR1 and CDR2: MNHEY and SVGAGI. The CDR3 runs to 15 residues. Trimming removed 6 bases from V and 7 bases from J; junction bases left unmatched: 12. CDR3 coding DNA: TGTGCCAGCAGAGGAAGTGGGAGGGTCGGGAATGAGCAGTTCTTC. It specifies CASRGSGRVGNEQFF.

The chain is built from TRBV4-3 and TRBJ2-5; D is unresolved. Per germline, CDR1 LGHNA and CDR2 YSLEER. The CDR3 contains 14 residues. The ends were cut back, 3 bases at V and 4 bases at J, with 12 bases in the middle. The CDR3 is CASSQREERETQYF. For the CDR3, the DNA is TGCGCCAGCAGCCAGAGAGAGGAGAGAGAGACCCAGTACTTC.

The chain links TRBV2 to TRBJ1-6; a weak D match, TRBD1 (5 bases). The CDR3 is 13 residues long. Germline values: CDR1 SNHLY, CDR2 FYNNEI. Trimming took off 6 bases at V and 6 bases at J, with 9 bases between the two ends. CDR3 DNA sequence: TGTGCCAGCAGGGGGCAGGGTAATTCACCCCTCCACTTT. Residues: CASRGQGNSPLHF.

This clone was observed a few times. V and J are TRBV6-5 and TRBJ2-1; TRBD1 is a possible D gene (6 bases). Trimming shortened V by 7 bases and J by 7 bases, and 17 bases separated the two germline ends. The germline CDR1 and CDR2 sequences are MNHEY and SVGAGI. The CDR3 extends over 14 amino acids. The CDR3 is CASTDSPMRNEQFF. CDR3 DNA: TGTGCCAGCACGGACAGCCCTATGAGGAATGAGCAGTTCTTC.

The CDR3 DNA follows: TGTGCCAGCAGCTTGGATGGGGGCAGGTCCTACGAGCAGTACTTC. This codes for CASSLDGGRSYEQYF. This chain links TRBV5-4 with TRBJ2-7, with a possible D match to TRBD1 (6 bases). Trimming left V 0 bases short and J 1 base short, with 11 bases between. There are 15 residues in the CDR3. Germline-derived CDR1 and CDR2 are SGHNT and YYREEE (reference sequence).

V gene TRBV6-2 or TRBV6-3 combines with J gene TRBJ2-1, with 8 bases fitting TRBD1. Germline CDR1 reads MNHEY; CDR2 reads SVGEGT. This CDR3 contains 16 residues. The ends lost 5 bases at V and 2 bases at J; junction bases unmatched: 8. CDR3 sequence: CASSGGTGHPYNEQFF. The CDR3, as DNA: TGTGCCAGCAGTGGCGGGACAGGCCACCCCTACAATGAGCAGTTCTTC.

This clone was observed a single time. The rearrangement uses TRBV4-3 and TRBJ1-2, with TRBD1 matching over 7 bases. CDR1 and CDR2 (germline): LGHNA, YSLEER. The V and J ends lost 0 bases and 7 bases, in that order; junction bases with no gene match: 11. The CDR3 is 16 residues long. The CDR3: CASSQEGVGGAGGYTF. The CDR3 DNA reads as TGCGCCAGCAGCCAAGAGGGCGTAGGGGGCGCAGGTGGCTACACCTTC.

The gene calls are TRBV6-5 and TRBJ1-3, with D unclear. V lost 3 bases, J lost 1 base, and 10 bases lay in between. Germline V gene data show CDR1 as MNHEY and CDR2 as SVGAGI. The CDR3 covers 15 residues. In DNA, the CDR3 is TGTGCCAGCAGTTATGAGGGAAGTTCTGGAAACACCATATATTTT. Translation: CASSYEGSSGNTIYF.

This clone has only a few counts. The genes are TRBV28 and TRBJ2-2, with 10 positions matching TRBD2. The germline CDR1 and CDR2 sequences are MDHEN and SYDVKM. Germline trimming cut 4 bases from V and 2 bases from J; bases unmatched to any gene: 13. This CDR3 is built from 19 residues. CDR3 nucleotide sequence: TGTGCCAGCAGTTCCTTACTACGGGGACTAGCGATAAACACCGGGGAGCTGTTTTTT. As protein: CASSSLLRGLAINTGELFF.

The J gene is TRBJ1-5, the V gene TRBV2; a possible D gene is TRBD1 (5 bases). Germline assignment: CDR1 SNHLY and CDR2 FYNNEI. The CDR3 loop spans 17 amino acids. V shed 3 bases and J shed 6 bases, with 21 bases lying between them. The CDR3 DNA sequence: TGTGCCAGCAGTGAGACCCTTTCTGGGACGGGGGGTCAGCCCCAGCATTTT. Translated, it gives CASSETLSGTGGQPQHF.

The CDR3, as DNA: TGCGCCAGCAGCCAAGAACCGGGATCGAACACTGAAGCTTTCTTT. Amino acids: CASSQEPGSNTEAFF. The rearrangement joins TRBV4-3 to TRBJ1-1; D is uncertain. CDR1 and CDR2 (germline): LGHNA, YSLEER. The CDR3 loop spans 15 amino acids. The V end was cut by 0 bases, the J end by 1 base, with 9 bases between.

This clone was detected only once. The chain couples TRBV2 to TRBJ2-7; TRBD1 might be the D (6 bases). CDR1 is SNHLY and CDR2 is FYNNEI in the germline V gene. There are 15 residues in the CDR3. The V end lost 4 bases, the J end lost 2 bases, and 15 bases lay between the germline ends. The CDR3 nucleotides are TGTGCCAGCAGTGGAGGACAGCTTTCAGCCTACGAGCAGTACTTC. Residues: CASSGGQLSAYEQYF.